A single T cell receptor (beta chain) is shown here with its context. The antigen is undetermined. TCRdb keeps only in-frame clones here, not all; method: immunoSEQ multiplex PCR. The sample has 4,500 or so clones; roughly 29% are singletons. The source of the sample is a study of T cells in localized non-small cell lung cancer. Points from the study as a whole: When the top 100 tumor clones were examined, a median approximately 62 of them also appeared in the adjacent lung, which was paired and uninvolved. Uninvolved neighboring lung showed the greatest T cell clonality, exceeding tumor. Prolonged overall survival went with higher T cell density in the blood.

The CDR3 covers 14 residues. Trimming took 5 bases from V and 4 from J; bases not matched to a gene: 4. Per the germline V gene, CDR1 is SGHNT and CDR2 is YENEEA. The chain links TRBV11-3 to TRBJ2-2, with TRBD2 matching 7 bases. The receptor was isolated from a man aged 35 to 69 with stage II lung adenocarcinoma. The specimen comprised lung tumor tissue, sampled before any cancer treatment. The CDR3 nucleotides are TGTGCCAGCAGCCCGGGGGGTTCCACCGGGGAGCTGTTTTTT. Protein: CASSPGGSTGELFF.